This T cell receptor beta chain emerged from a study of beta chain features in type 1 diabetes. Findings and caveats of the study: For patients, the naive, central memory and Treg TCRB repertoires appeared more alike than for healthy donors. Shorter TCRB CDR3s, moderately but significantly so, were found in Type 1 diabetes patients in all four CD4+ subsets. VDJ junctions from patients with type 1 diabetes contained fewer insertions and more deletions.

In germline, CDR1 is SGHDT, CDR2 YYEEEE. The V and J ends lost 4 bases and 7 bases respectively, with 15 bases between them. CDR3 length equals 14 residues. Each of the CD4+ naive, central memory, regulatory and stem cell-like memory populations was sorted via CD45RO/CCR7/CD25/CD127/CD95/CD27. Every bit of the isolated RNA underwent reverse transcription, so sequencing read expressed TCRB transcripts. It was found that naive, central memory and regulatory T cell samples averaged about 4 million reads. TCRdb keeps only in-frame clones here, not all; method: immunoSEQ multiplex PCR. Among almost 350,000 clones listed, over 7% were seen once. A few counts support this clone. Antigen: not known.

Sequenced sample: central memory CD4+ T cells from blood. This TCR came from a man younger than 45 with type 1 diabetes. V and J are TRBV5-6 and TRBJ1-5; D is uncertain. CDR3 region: CASSLDGFGQPQHF. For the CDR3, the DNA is TGTGCCAGCAGCCTGGACGGTTTCGGGCAGCCCCAGCATTTT.